This is a list of T cell receptor beta chains from one sample in a study of vaccination and CD4 T cells after COVID-19. TCRdb independently ran MiXCR on the PCR reads; one entry per CDR3 protein. This sample has about 10,000 distinct CDR3 sequences, with about 50% found just once. For these TCRs, the target antigens are not known. The sequenced sample was CD4+ T cells from blood, cultured in vitro. These receptor sequences come from a human donor in good health. Each CDR3 is given with its conserved first and last residue. D genes are given only for firm matches. Clone size is not always given. Where it is, it says once, few, many or a class for expanded clones.

d_call	j_call	v_call	clone_size	cdr3_aa	cdr3_nt
.	TRBJ1-2	TRBV6-1	few	CASRTLAPGQGGGYTF	TGTGCCAGCAGAACCCTCGCCCCGGGACAAGGGGGTGGCTACACCTTC
.	TRBJ2-5	TRBV24-1	few	CATSDPAGTQETQYF	TGTGCCACCAGTGATCCGGCAGGGACGCAAGAGACCCAGTACTTC
.	TRBJ1-2	TRBV6-2/TRBV6-3	few	CASTGGLAVFGYTF	TGTGCCAGCACCGGGGGACTTGCTGTATTTGGCTACACCTTC
TRBD1	TRBJ2-2	TRBV15	.	CATSRETGGTGELFF	TGTGCCACCAGCAGAGAGACAGGGGGCACCGGGGAGCTGTTTTTT
TRBD2	TRBJ2-2	TRBV7-8	.	CASSLAGAGGPGGELFF	TGTGCCAGCAGCTTAGCAGGCGCGGGAGGGCCGGGCGGGGAGCTGTTTTTT
TRBD1	TRBJ2-4	TRBV19	.	CASSRTVDRRAKNIQYF	TGTGCCAGTAGTAGGACAGTGGACAGGAGAGCCAAAAACATTCAGTACTTC
TRBD1	TRBJ1-5	TRBV7-8	.	CASSSRDSVQPQHF	TGTGCCAGCAGCTCCCGGGACAGTGTTCAGCCCCAGCATTTT
.	TRBJ1-2	TRBV28	.	CASSPVVNNPGKDYGYTF	TGTGCCAGCAGTCCTGTTGTCAACAACCCAGGGAAGGACTATGGCTACACCTTC
.	TRBJ1-5	TRBV6-2/TRBV6-3	few	CASSYFHGGYGNQPQHF	TGTGCCAGCAGTTACTTTCATGGGGGTTATGGCAATCAGCCCCAGCATTTT
TRBD1	TRBJ1-3	TRBV6-2/TRBV6-3	.	CASSYGLFGGTVLGNTIYF	TGTGCCAGCAGTTACGGTCTATTCGGAGGGACAGTCCTTGGAAACACCATATATTTT
TRBD1	TRBJ2-7	TRBV27	few	CASSPQGAVYEQYF	TGTGCCAGCAGTCCACAGGGGGCGGTCTACGAGCAGTACTTC
TRBD2	TRBJ2-1	TRBV19	few	CASRLAGDNEQFF	TGTGCCAGTAGACTAGCGGGTGACAATGAGCAGTTCTTC
.	TRBJ1-2	TRBV24-1	.	CATSDGQAANYGYTF	TGTGCCACCAGTGATGGGCAGGCCGCGAACTATGGCTACACCTTC
.	TRBJ2-5	TRBV6-2/TRBV6-3	.	CASQNQGTWGETQYF	TGTGCCAGCCAGAACCAGGGGACCTGGGGGGAGACCCAGTACTTC
TRBD1	TRBJ1-1	TRBV19	.	CASSPGTGYMNTEAFF	TGTGCCAGTAGTCCCGGGACAGGCTATATGAACACTGAAGCTTTCTTT
TRBD1	TRBJ1-2	TRBV27	once	CASGRIQGAYYGYTF	TGTGCCAGCGGAAGAATTCAGGGGGCTTACTATGGCTACACCTTC
.	TRBJ1-1	TRBV29-1	few	CSVVGVSNTEAFF	TGCAGCGTTGTAGGTGTGTCAAACACTGAAGCTTTCTTT
TRBD2	TRBJ2-7	TRBV6-2/TRBV6-3	.	CASSYSPGLAGSYEQYF	TGTGCCAGCAGTTACTCTCCGGGACTAGCGGGATCCTACGAGCAGTACTTC
TRBD1	TRBJ2-3	TRBV6-1	.	CASSPSYRGLTDTQYF	TGTGCCAGCAGTCCCTCTTACAGGGGGTTGACAGATACGCAGTATTTT
TRBD1	TRBJ1-4	TRBV20-1	.	CSGQGGLNEKLFF	TGCAGTGGACAGGGCGGGCTTAATGAAAAACTGTTTTTT
.	TRBJ1-1	TRBV28	.	CASSLLSTIGGVVAFF	TGTGCCAGCAGTTTACTCAGCACGATTGGCGGGGTGGTAGCTTTCTTT
TRBD1	TRBJ1-1	TRBV4-1	.	CASSRKGQGTVMNTEAFF	TGCGCCAGCAGCCGGAAAGGACAGGGGACTGTAATGAACACTGAAGCTTTCTTT
TRBD2	TRBJ2-1	TRBV20-1	few	CSARVLAVLDEQFF	TGCAGTGCTAGAGTCCTAGCGGTTTTGGATGAGCAGTTCTTC
TRBD1	TRBJ2-5	TRBV19	.	CASSPGTGITQETQYF	TGTGCCAGTAGTCCCGGGACAGGGATTACCCAAGAGACCCAGTACTTC